This T cell receptor beta chain comes out of a study of shared T cell receptors in the human thymus. Germline V gene lookup returns CDR1 MDHEN and CDR2 SYDVKM. The CDR3 totals 14 residues. V was shortened by 8 bases and J by 9 bases, with 21 bases between the two germline ends. Repertoires were generated with immunoSEQ multiplex PCR, while TCRdb's copy carries only in-frame clones and drops some. The data contain hundreds of thousands of clones, 85% to 95% of them seen just once; the ten biggest clones take up approximately 0.02%. The TCR sequence derives from a human donor. The sequenced sample consisted of thymocytes. This sequence joins TRBV28 and TRBJ2-3, with D perhaps matching TRBD2 (6 bases). The CDR3 DNA reads as TGTGCCAGCGTGTTAAGCGGGCCCTCGGAGACGCAGTATTTT. It specifies CASVLSGPSETQYF.